A selection of T cell receptor beta chains follows, all from one sample in a study of T cell responses to AZD1222 COVID-19 vaccine. Assay used: immunoSEQ multiplex PCR; TCRdb lists only in-frame clones, some missing. This table holds some 95,000 clones, 80% to 90% found once. The source material was peripheral blood, sampled on day 0 of AZD1222 vaccination. Receptors originate from an adult in good health. The CDR3 runs from the conserved cysteine through the conserved F or W. The D gene is left open where the match is weak. Size is omitted from some rows. Given values are once, few, many or a class for expanded clones.

J gene | V gene | D gene | clone size | CDR3 DNA | CDR3 protein
TRBJ2-5 | TRBV11-3 | - | - | TGTGCCAGCAGCTCTGACCCCATGGGGACCCAGTACTTC | CASSSDPMGTQYF
TRBJ2-7 | TRBV5-1 | TRBD1 | - | TGCGCCAGCAGCTTGAGACAGGGGCGATTCTACGAGCAGTACTTC | CASSLRQGRFYEQYF
TRBJ1-1 | TRBV15 | - | - | TGTGCCACCAGCAGAGATAGTCGCGAAGCTTTCTTT | CATSRDSREAFF
TRBJ2-3 | TRBV5-1 | - | - | TGCGCCAGCAGCTTAGGCGGTGGCACAGATACGCAGTATTTT | CASSLGGGTDTQYF
TRBJ2-2 | TRBV14 | - | - | TGTGCCAGCAGCCAGAGGACTTTTACCGGGGAGCTGTTTTTT | CASSQRTFTGELFF
TRBJ1-4 | TRBV2 | - | - | TGTGCCAGCAGTCGTCGGCCCGGTAGTGAAAAACTGTTTTTT | CASSRRPGSEKLFF
TRBJ2-1 | TRBV7-8 | TRBD2 | - | TGTGCCAGCAGCGACGGACTAGCGGGGGGTCCGCAGTTCTTC | CASSDGLAGGPQFF
TRBJ2-7 | TRBV29-1 | - | - | TGCAGCGTTGAAATAACAGGCTACGAGCAGTACTTC | CSVEITGYEQYF
TRBJ1-1 | TRBV7-8 | - | - | TGTGCCAGCAGCAACCGACAGAGGAACACTGAAGCTTTCTTT | CASSNRQRNTEAFF
TRBJ2-2 | TRBV7-9 | - | - | TGTGCCAGCAGCCTGTTTACAGAGAACACCGGGGAGCTGTTTTTT | CASSLFTENTGELFF
TRBJ1-5 | TRBV19 | TRBD1 | - | TGTGCCAGTAGTCCGTCCCGGGACAGGGTTAGGAGCAATCAGCCCCAGCATTTT | CASSPSRDRVRSNQPQHF
TRBJ2-5 | TRBV5-1 | TRBD2 | - | TGCGCCAGCAGCTTTAGCGGGAGCGGAGAGACCCAGTACTTC | CASSFSGSGETQYF
TRBJ1-2 | TRBV3-1/TRBV3-2 | - | - | TGTGCCAGCAGCCAAGGGAGGGGAAACTATGGCTACACCTTC | CASSQGRGNYGYTF
TRBJ2-7 | TRBV9 | TRBD2 | - | TGTGCCAGCAGCGTAGGGGGCGGGAGCGAGCAGTACTTC | CASSVGGGSEQYF
TRBJ2-1 | TRBV29-1 | TRBD1 | - | TGCAGCGTTACAGGAGGGACAGGGAACAATGAGCAGTTCTTC | CSVTGGTGNNEQFF
TRBJ1-3 | TRBV7-6 | - | - | TGTGCCAGCAGCTTAGCGACTGGAAACACCATATATTTT | CASSLATGNTIYF
TRBJ2-2 | TRBV9 | - | once | TGTGCCAGCAGCGTAGGTACGAACACCGGGGAGCTGTTTTTT | CASSVGTNTGELFF
TRBJ1-6 | TRBV19 | TRBD1 | once | TGTGCCAGTAGTATAGGCGGGACAGCTTATAATTCACCCCTCCACTTT | CASSIGGTAYNSPLHF
TRBJ2-2 | TRBV6-5 | - | - | TGTGCCAGCAGTTCCGACCGTCAGGTGAACACCGGGGAGCTGTTTTTT | CASSSDRQVNTGELFF
TRBJ2-3 | TRBV19 | - | - | TGTGCCAGTAGTATTTCTTATGACACAGATACGCAGTATTTT | CASSISYDTDTQYF
TRBJ2-1 | TRBV30 | TRBD2 | - | TGTGCCTGGAGTGTCCCTAGCGGGAGGGCCAATGAGCAGTTCTTC | CAWSVPSGRANEQFF
TRBJ2-1 | TRBV27 | - | - | TGTGCCAGCAGTTTCCTAGTGGGGGGCGACAATGAGCAGTTCTTC | CASSFLVGGDNEQFF
TRBJ2-3 | TRBV11-3 | - | - | TGTGCCAGCAGCTTAGACGTCGCGGGTGCGCAGTATTTT | CASSLDVAGAQYF
TRBJ2-7 | TRBV6-2/TRBV6-3 | TRBD2 | few | TGTGCCAGCAGTTCTATAGGACTAGCAGAATACGAGCAGTACTTC | CASSSIGLAEYEQYF
TRBJ1-1 | TRBV6-1 | - | - | TGTGCCAGCAGTGATTCACGGCAGAGCGCGGCTTTCTTT | CASSDSRQSAAFF
TRBJ2-1 | TRBV2 | TRBD1 | - | TGTGCCAGCAGTGAGGGACAGGTCTACAATGAGCAGTTCTTC | CASSEGQVYNEQFF
TRBJ2-7 | TRBV7-2 | TRBD1 | - | TGTGCCAGCAGCTTGGGACAGCATAAGGGCGAGCAGTACTTC | CASSLGQHKGEQYF
TRBJ2-1 | TRBV15 | TRBD1 | - | TGTGCCACCAGCAGCTTCGTGGGACAGGGGGTATGGGAGCAGTTCTTC | CATSSFVGQGVWEQFF
TRBJ2-5 | TRBV5-1 | TRBD1 | - | TGCGCCAGTTCAGGGACAGGGTGGCAAGAGACCCAGTACTTC | CASSGTGWQETQYF
TRBJ1-1 | TRBV18 | - | - | TGTGCCAGCTCACCACCTTCGGTGGCGGGCACTGAAGCTTTCTTT | CASSPPSVAGTEAFF
TRBJ2-1 | TRBV5-4 | - | - | TGTGCCAGCAGCTTATTAGGCGATGAGCAGTTCTTC | CASSLLGDEQFF
TRBJ2-7 | TRBV18 | TRBD2 | - | TGTGCCAGCTCACCTGAGCGGGGGGGCCGCGAGCAGTACTTC | CASSPERGGREQYF
TRBJ2-3 | TRBV5-8 | - | few | TGTGCCAGCAGCTTGTTCCAAATCAGCACAGATACGCAGTATTTT | CASSLFQISTDTQYF
TRBJ1-2 | TRBV18 | - | - | TGTGCCAGCTCACCGGGCACAAATCCTAACTATGGCTACACCTTC | CASSPGTNPNYGYTF
TRBJ2-2 | TRBV24-1 | - | - | TGTGCCACCAGTGAGAACAGCTATAACACCGGGGAGCTGTTTTTT | CATSENSYNTGELFF
TRBJ2-4 | TRBV19 | - | - | TGTGCCAGTAGGCGCTTGACAGAAGAAAACATTCAGTACTTC | CASRRLTEENIQYF
TRBJ2-7 | TRBV4-3 | TRBD1 | - | TGCGCCAGCAGCCAAGTCGAGGGACAGGGCGTCGACGAGCAGTACTTC | CASSQVEGQGVDEQYF
TRBJ2-4 | TRBV19 | - | - | TGTGCCAGTAGTATGTGGGGTGAAAACATTCAGTACTTC | CASSMWGENIQYF
TRBJ1-5 | TRBV19 | - | - | TGTGCCACCCGGGGCGGGGTGGCCCAGCATTTT | CATRGGVAQHF
TRBJ2-5 | TRBV11-2 | - | - | TGTGCCAGCAGCTTATCAGGGATAGAGACCCAGTACTTC | CASSLSGIETQYF
TRBJ2-5 | TRBV12-5 | TRBD2 | - | TGTGCTAGTGGTTTGCCACGGGGGGAAAGAGAGACCCAGTACTTC | CASGLPRGERETQYF
TRBJ1-2 | TRBV5-8 | - | - | TGTGCCAGCAGCTTTCCCACGAGGAAGAGCTATGGCTACACCTTC | CASSFPTRKSYGYTF
TRBJ2-5 | TRBV2 | TRBD2 | - | TGTGCCAGCAAACCGCGGACTAGCGGGGGAACCCAGTACTTC | CASKPRTSGGTQYF